This T cell receptor beta chain is drawn from a study of graft-versus-host responses after intestinal transplantation. The table came from immunoSEQ multiplex PCR; TCRdb's copy has only in-frame clones and leaves some out. The repertoire holds 80,000 to 100,000 clones, with approximately 87% as singletons. This CDR3 is 13 amino acids long. The germline V gene has CDR1 ENHRY and CDR2 SYGVKD. V lost 4 bases to trimming and J lost 6 bases; unmatched junction nucleotides: 3. Findings of the study overall: Levels of circulating GvH clones at their peak were associated with early post-transplant HvG declines.

Comments on this clone: What it binds is unknown.

J is TRBJ2-1 and V is TRBV10-3; TRBD1 agrees at 7 bases. The source is a human donor who received an intestinal transplant. The sample consisted of unstimulated CD4+ T cells sorted from spleen or lymph node cells, taken before intestinal transplant. CDR3 in amino acids: CAISGTGLNEQFF. In nucleotides, the CDR3 is TGTGCCATCAGTGGGACAGGACTCAATGAGCAGTTCTTC.